In its sample, the clone carrying this TCR beta chain was seen a few times. The table came from immunoSEQ multiplex PCR; TCRdb's copy has only in-frame clones and leaves some out. This table has some 480,000 clones, 65% to 80% appearing once. The data were taken from a study of shared clonotypes between healthy human individuals. CDR1 and CDR2 (germline): SGHRS, YFSETQ. V lost 7 bases to trimming and J lost 4 bases, with 6 bases between them. The CDR3 extends over 12 amino acids. The TCR comes from a woman aged 35 to 49 in good health. Some clones in this sample may be carry-over from other donors' samples. Input material: PBMCs. The V call is TRBV5-1, the J call TRBJ2-6; no firm D call. CDR3 in DNA: TGCGCCAGCGGCGAGGGGGCCAACGTCCTGACTTTC. Its protein product is CASGEGANVLTF. Combining the CDR3 with reference TRBV5-1 and TRBJ2-6 gives the whole variable domain KAGVTQTPRYLIKTRGQQVTLSCSPISGHRSVSWYQQTPGQGLQFLFEYFSETQRNKGNFPGRFSGRQFSNSRSEMNVSTLELGDSALYLCASGEGANVLTFGAGSRLTVL.